The clone carrying this T cell receptor (beta chain) was recorded many times. This specimen comes from a study of T-cell reconstitution after alpha-beta-depleted transplantation in children. The germline CDR1 and CDR2 sequences are MNHEY and SVGAGI. V lost 7 bases and J 4 bases, leaving 15 bases between the germline ends. CDR3 length: 14 residues. Preparation of the TCRbeta library used unique molecular identifiers. TCRdb passed the PCR reads through MiXCR, listing each CDR3 protein once. This sample has approximately 640,000 distinct CDR3 sequences, with approximately 16% found just once. This sequence originates from a human donor who donated a stem cell graft to a child with acute myeloid leukemia. The rearrangement links TRBV6-5 to TRBJ2-3; D possibly corresponds to TRBD2 (6 bases). The sequenced sample was PBMCs from the stem cell graft donor, obtained from the stem cell graft. The CDR3 reads CASTSQGGADTQYF. The CDR3 nucleotides are TGTGCCAGCACTTCCCAGGGAGGCGCAGATACGCAGTATTTT.